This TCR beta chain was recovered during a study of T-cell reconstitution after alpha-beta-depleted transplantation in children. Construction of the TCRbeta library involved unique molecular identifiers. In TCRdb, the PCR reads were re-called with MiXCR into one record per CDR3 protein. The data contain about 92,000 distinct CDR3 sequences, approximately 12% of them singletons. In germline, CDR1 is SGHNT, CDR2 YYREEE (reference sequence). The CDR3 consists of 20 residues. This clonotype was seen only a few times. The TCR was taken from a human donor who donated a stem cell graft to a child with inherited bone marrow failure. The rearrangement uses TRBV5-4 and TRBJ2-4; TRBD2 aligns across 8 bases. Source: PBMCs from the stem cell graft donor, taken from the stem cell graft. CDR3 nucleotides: TGTGCTGGCAGCTTGTTAGCCTTAGCGGGGCCTTTTCTAGCCAAAAACATTCAGTACTTC. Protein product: CAGSLLALAGPFLAKNIQYF.